The present TCR beta chain was sequenced within a study of CD8 T cells in Susac syndrome. The germline V and J ends were trimmed by 7 bases and 6 bases, with 24 bases remaining between them. Germline-derived CDR1 and CDR2 are SGHTA and FQGNSA. The CDR3 totals 16 residues. The RNA, 0.5 to 1 ug, was put through reverse transcription using random hexamers. TCRdb passed the immunoSEQ multiplex PCR reads through MiXCR, listing each CDR3 protein once. In the table there are roughly 200,000 distinct CDR3 sequences, approximately 94% of which are singletons. This rearrangement joins TRBV7-2 to TRBJ1-2; D might be TRBD1 (6 bases). This TCR was sampled from a human donor in good health. The material sequenced was CD4+ T cells from PBMCs. The CDR3 here is CASTRERGGVGDGYTF. For the CDR3, the DNA is TGTGCCAGCACTCGCGAGAGGGGGGGTGTAGGGGATGGCTACACCTTC. Using reference TRBV7-2 and TRBJ1-2 for the parts outside the CDR3, the full variable domain is GAGVSQSPSNKVTEKGKDVELRCDPISGHTALYWYRQSLGQGLEFLIYFQGNSAPDKSGLPSDRFSAERTGGSVSTLTIQRTQQEDSAVYLCASTRERGGVGDGYTFGSGTRLTVV.